The 7 T cell receptor beta chains reported below all come from one sample, sequenced in a study of cytomegalovirus exposure and HLA in healthy donors. The PCR had 60 Vbeta and 13 Jbeta primers. This table comes from immunoSEQ multiplex PCR, and its TCRdb copy is limited to in-frame clones, with some not included. The sample includes roughly 150,000 clones, 85% seen only once; the top ten take approximately 2.5%. Sequences were obtained from PBMCs. These receptors were obtained from a man under 40 in good health and CMV-seropositive.

The J gene is TRBJ1-3, the V gene TRBV7-2, with a weak D call TRBD1 (6 bases). The CDR3 is made up of 16 amino acids. Germline-derived CDR1 and CDR2 are SGHTA and FQGNSA. The ends were cut back, 1 base at V and 0 bases at J, with 10 bases in the middle. DNA for the CDR3: TGTGCCAGCAGCTTAGGAGGGACAACCTCTGGAAACACCATATATTTT. It specifies CASSLGGTTSGNTIYF.

The chain combines TRBV10-3 with TRBJ2-3, with a possible D match to TRBD2 (5 bases). Germline CDR1 and CDR2: ENHRY and SYGVKD. V lost 3 bases and J 4 bases, leaving 11 bases between the germline ends. CDR3 length: 14 amino acids. The DNA for the CDR3 is TGTGCCATCAGTGAAGGGAGTCCGGCAGATACGCAGTATTTT. This translates into CAISEGSPADTQYF.

The V call is TRBV4-3, the J call TRBJ2-2; tentative D call: TRBD2 (6 bases). The germline V gene has CDR1 LGHNA and CDR2 YSLEER. V shed 4 bases and J shed 5 bases, with 11 bases lying between them. This CDR3 is built from 14 residues. The CDR3, as DNA: TGCGCCAGCAGCCCAAGGCGGGGAACCGGGGAGCTGTTTTTT. It codes for CASSPRRGTGELFF.

The V call is TRBV15, the J call TRBJ1-5; TRBD1 might be the D (6 bases). This CDR3 region has 15 residues. Deletions cut 1 base from V and 6 bases from J, with 13 bases between. Germline CDR1 and CDR2: LNHNV and YYDKDF (reference sequence). This CDR3 reads CATSRAQGWSQPQHF. Written as DNA, the CDR3 is TGTGCCACCAGCAGAGCGCAGGGGTGGAGTCAGCCCCAGCATTTT.

V and J are TRBV19 and TRBJ1-4; perhaps TRBD1 as D (6 bases). In germline, CDR1 is LNHDA, CDR2 SQIVND (reference sequence). The CDR3 consists of 14 residues. Trimming left V 3 bases short and J 7 bases short, with 12 bases between. The CDR3 loop reads CASSITHRAEKLFF. In nucleotides, the CDR3 is TGTGCCAGTAGTATTACCCACAGGGCTGAAAAACTGTTTTTT.

The chain links TRBV11-2 to TRBJ2-7; maybe TRBD1 (6 bases). With 5 bases removed from V and 9 bases from J, the gap between germline ends came to 14 bases. This CDR3 is 12 amino acids long. Germline CDR1 is SGHAT and CDR2 is FQNNGV. The CDR3 reads CASSPPGHRQYF. CDR3 DNA: TGTGCCAGCAGCCCGCCGGGACATAGGCAGTACTTC.

The CDR3 loop is CASSLYGGTGKYNEQFF. The CDR3 DNA reads TGCGCCAGCAGCCTCTACGGAGGGACTGGAAAATACAATGAGCAGTTCTTC. The gene calls are TRBV5-1 and TRBJ2-1; TRBD2 might be the D (6 bases). The CDR3 sequence is 17 residues long. V was cut by 4 bases and J by 4 bases, with 21 bases left in between. Germline-derived CDR1 and CDR2 are SGHRS and YFSETQ.